This entry lists 16 T cell receptor beta chains sequenced from one sample in a study of blood T cell repertoires in COVID-19 (dated by TCRdb to 2020 to 2021). The method was the immunoSEQ multiplex PCR assay. TCRdb limited this immuneACCESS table to in-frame rearrangements with V and J called. A share of clones is missing; checked studies link under half to unresolved V genes, and the rest is unexplained. This sample comprises 140,000 to 150,000 clones, approximately 83% of them detected only once. 8% of the sample is held by the ten biggest clonotypes. Sequencing was carried out using peripheral blood. All receptors derive from a woman aged 55-75 years with COVID-19, enrolled during active disease.

The V call is TRBV2, the J call TRBJ2-7; D perhaps matches TRBD1 (5 bases). CDR1 and CDR2 from the germline V gene are SNHLY and FYNNEI. V lost 4 bases and J 6 bases, leaving 16 bases between the germline ends. The CDR3 covers 14 residues. Here the CDR3 DNA reads TGTGCCAGCAGTGGCAGGGTCACCCTTTCCGAGCAGTACTTC. Residues: CASSGRVTLSEQYF. Full variable domain (missing parts from reference TRBV2 and TRBJ2-7): EPEVTQTPSHQVTQMGQEVILRCVPISNHLYFYWYRQILGQKVEFLVSFYNNEISEKSEIFDDQFSVERPDGSNFTLKIRSTKLEDSAMYFCASSGRVTLSEQYFGPGTRLTVT.

A few counts support this clone. The V gene is TRBV4-3, the J gene TRBJ2-5, with TRBD1 matching over 11 bases. CDR3 length: 15 residues. Germline CDR1 LGHNA, CDR2 YSLEER. The junction had 5 bases not matched to a gene; V was cut back by 3 bases and J by 5 bases. The CDR3 sequence: CASSQGQGGSETQYF. The DNA for the CDR3 is TGCGCCAGCAGCCAGGGACAGGGGGGGTCGGAGACCCAGTACTTC.

The gene calls are TRBV19 and TRBJ2-3, with D possibly TRBD1 on 5 matching bases. This CDR3 is built from 19 residues. The germline V gene encodes CDR1 LNHDA and CDR2 SQIVND (reference sequence). The V end was cut by 0 bases, the J end by 0 bases, with 19 bases between. The CDR3, as DNA: TGTGCCAGTAGTATAGATCTAGGGTCGACAGCGCTGAGCACAGATACGCAGTATTTT. Amino acid sequence: CASSIDLGSTALSTDTQYF.

This rearrangement joins TRBV13 to TRBJ1-2; TRBD1 aligns across 11 bases. From germline, CDR1 is PRHDT and CDR2 FYEKMQ (reference sequence). The CDR3 loop spans 15 amino acids. J was trimmed by 4 bases and V by 2 bases; bases with no gene match: 3. The CDR3 here is CASSLRDRGIYGYTF. The DNA of the CDR3 is TGTGCCAGCAGCTTAAGGGACAGGGGGATCTATGGCTACACCTTC.

The rearrangement uses TRBV18 and TRBJ1-1; TRBD1 matches at 8 bases. The CDR3 runs to 14 residues. Germline V lookup: CDR1 KGHSH, CDR2 LQKENI. V trimming: 3 bases; J trimming: 1 base; junction bases outside the gene matches: 1. In DNA form, the CDR3 reads TGTGCCAGCTCACCGGGACAGGCGAACACTGAAGCTTTCTTT. Protein product: CASSPGQANTEAFF.

V and J are TRBV19 and TRBJ1-2; tentative D call: TRBD1 (5 bases). Trimming cost V 3 bases and J 4 bases, with 12 bases left between them. CDR1 is LNHDA and CDR2 is SQIVND in the germline V gene (reference sequence). The CDR3 is made up of 14 amino acids. This CDR3 reads CASSIGAGSYGYTF. Written as DNA, the CDR3 is TGTGCCAGTAGTATTGGGGCAGGGTCCTATGGCTACACCTTC.

V is TRBV2 and J is TRBJ1-2, with TRBD1 as a possible D gene (5 bases). This CDR3 is built from 14 residues. Deletions cut 4 bases from V and 0 bases from J, with 9 bases between. Germline V CDR1 and CDR2: SNHLY, FYNNEI. This CDR3 reads CASSGDSANYGYTF. In DNA, the CDR3 is TGTGCCAGCAGTGGGGACTCCGCTAACTATGGCTACACCTTC.

The chain is built from TRBV2 and TRBJ1-5; D is unresolved. This CDR3 comprises 14 residues. V was clipped by 5 bases and J by 0 bases, with 8 bases between them. Germline V gene sequence: CDR1 SNHLY, CDR2 FYNNEI. In nucleotides, the CDR3 is TGTGCCAGCAGTAAGCCCTATAGCAATCAGCCCCAGCATTTT. It codes for CASSKPYSNQPQHF.

In this sample, this clone turned up once. The rearrangement uses TRBV3-1 (or the pseudogene TRBV3-2) and TRBJ2-7, with 14 bases identical to TRBD2. The germline gives CDR1 LGHDT, CDR2 YNNKEL (reference sequence). The V and J ends lost 0 bases and 2 bases, in that order; junction bases with no gene match: 0. The CDR3 consists of 16 residues. The CDR3 spells CASSQETSGGAYEQYF. The DNA for the CDR3 is TGTGCCAGCAGCCAAGAGACTAGCGGGGGGGCCTACGAGCAGTACTTC.

The chain couples TRBV7-8 to TRBJ1-2; tentative D call: TRBD1 (6 bases). This CDR3 is 14 amino acids long. CDR1 SGHVS and CDR2 FQNEAQ come from the germline V gene. Trimming took off 0 bases at V and 6 bases at J, with 11 bases between the two ends. The CDR3, as DNA: TGTGCCAGCAGCTTAGCGCGGGCAGGGGATGGCTACACCTTC. Encoded protein: CASSLARAGDGYTF.

V is TRBV19 and J is TRBJ1-2; D gene uncertain. The CDR3 totals 14 residues. Per the germline V gene, CDR1 is LNHDA and CDR2 is SQIVND (reference sequence). V lost 9 bases and J 2 bases, leaving 16 bases between the germline ends. The CDR3 loop reads CASAAQSSNYGYTF. DNA of the CDR3: TGTGCCAGCGCCGCCCAGTCCTCAAACTATGGCTACACCTTC.

The chain is built from TRBV19 and TRBJ1-2; tentatively, D is TRBD1 (6 bases). Germline CDR1 reads LNHDA; CDR2 reads SQIVND (reference sequence). Deletions cut 5 bases from V and 0 bases from J, with 25 bases between. This CDR3 spans 19 amino acids. The CDR3, as DNA: TGTGCCAGTAGTCCTTCTCAGGACAGATTTAGATTTTCTAACTATGGCTACACCTTC. Its protein product is CASSPSQDRFRFSNYGYTF.

V is TRBV30 and J is TRBJ1-2, with D uncertain. Trimming shortened V by 0 bases and J by 4 bases, and 6 bases separated the two germline ends. Per the germline V gene, CDR1 is GTSNPN and CDR2 is SVGIG (reference sequence). The CDR3 runs 12 residues. CDR3 in amino acids: CAWSVSSYGYTF. The CDR3 DNA sequence: TGTGCCTGGAGTGTCTCCAGCTATGGCTACACCTTC.

In DNA form, the CDR3 reads TGTGCCAGCAGCTGGGGACAGGGGAGCACCGGGGAGCTGTTTTTT. It encodes CASSWGQGSTGELFF. This chain connects TRBV5-6 to TRBJ2-2, with TRBD1 identical over 10 bases. Germline V gene sequence: CDR1 SGHDT, CDR2 YYEEEE. V trimming: 3 bases; J trimming: 4 bases; junction bases outside the gene matches: 3. This CDR3 has 15 residues.

This chain joins TRBV7-9 and TRBJ2-7; D might be TRBD2 (5 bases). CDR1 is SEHNR, CDR2 FQNEAQ, per germline (reference sequence). The CDR3 contains 15 residues. V was shortened by 1 base and J by 3 bases, with 13 bases between the two germline ends. CDR3 region: CASSLGGGSYYEQYF. The CDR3 DNA reads TGTGCCAGCAGCTTAGGAGGCGGGTCTTACTACGAGCAGTACTTC.

The rearrangement joins TRBV5-6 to TRBJ1-5, with D possibly being TRBD1 (5 bases). CDR1 and CDR2 (germline): SGHDT, YYEEEE. V lost 0 bases and J lost 7, with 14 bases in between. The CDR3 runs 15 residues. In nucleotides, the CDR3 is TGTGCCAGCAGCTTGGCGGCCGCGACAGCACAGCCCCAGCATTTT. This sequence encodes CASSLAAATAQPQHF.